Below are 5 T cell receptor beta chains sequenced from a single sample in a study of shared clonotypes between healthy human individuals. Produced via immunoSEQ multiplex PCR; TCRdb's table is partial and in-frame only. Of roughly 2 million clones in the sample, around 95% were seen once. Specimen: naive CD4+ T cells sorted from blood. Noted subset: CD45RA+ positively selected. All receptors derive from a man aged 18 to 35 in good health.

On this clone: This sample also contains other DNA sequences that code for the same CDR3. V is TRBV5-4 and J is TRBJ1-1; D unclear. There are 14 residues in the CDR3. Germline V CDR1 and CDR2: SGHNT, YYREEE (reference sequence). Trimming shortened V by 0 bases and J by 0 bases, and 6 bases separated the two germline ends. The CDR3 coding sequence is TGTGCCAGCAGCTTGGGGCAGATGAACACTGAAGCTTTCTTT. It yields the protein CASSLGQMNTEAFF.

The J gene is TRBJ1-5, the V gene TRBV7-2, with D possibly TRBD1 on 6 matching bases. CDR3 length equals 14 residues. Germline CDR1 is SGHTA and CDR2 is FQGNSA. With 3 bases removed from V and 7 bases from J, the gap between germline ends came to 13 bases. The CDR3 DNA is TGTGCCAGCAGCTTGTCTGATGGGGGCCAGCCCCAGCATTTT. It specifies CASSLSDGGQPQHF.

The V call is TRBV11-3, the J call TRBJ1-1; D uncertain. The CDR3 runs 13 residues. Germline CDR1 is SGHNT and CDR2 is YENEEA. V shed 2 bases and J shed 0 bases, with 4 bases lying between them. The DNA for the CDR3 is TGTGCCAGCAGCTTATCTGTGAACACTGAAGCTTTCTTT. Its translation: CASSLSVNTEAFF. The variable domain in full, with the rest retrieved from reference TRBV11-3 and TRBJ1-1, is EAGVVQSPRYKIIEKKQPVAFWCNPISGHNTLYWYLQNLGQGPELLIRYENEEAVDDSQLPKDRFSAERLKGVDSTLKIQPAELGDSAVYLCASSLSVNTEAFFGQGTRLTVV.

The rearrangement uses TRBV6-5 and TRBJ2-1; TRBD2 matches 12 bases. CDR1 and CDR2 from the germline V gene are MNHEY and SVGAGI. CDR3 size: 15 residues. V dropped 6 bases and J dropped 8; count of bases not matched to a gene: 8. In nucleotides, the CDR3 is TGTGCCAGCAGCCGACTAGCGGGAGTGTTGGATGAGCAGTTCTTC. Translation gives CASSRLAGVLDEQFF.

The rearrangement uses TRBV28 and TRBJ2-6; TRBD1 is a possible D gene (5 bases). The germline gives CDR1 MDHEN, CDR2 SYDVKM. The V and J ends lost 9 bases and 0 bases respectively, with 24 bases between them. The CDR3 spans 19 residues. CDR3 DNA sequence: TGTGCCAGTTCAATGAGTAGACAGCTCTCATCCTCTGGGGCCAACGTCCTGACTTTC. Translated: CASSMSRQLSSSGANVLTF.